These 19 T cell receptor beta chains were sequenced from one sample in a study of blood T cell repertoires in COVID-19 (dated by TCRdb to about 2020). Libraries were constructed by the immunoSEQ multiplex PCR assay. Imported from immuneACCESS, the table was reduced by TCRdb to in-frame sequences with V and J called. These copies leave out some clones; in studies compared against another copy, an unresolved V gene accounts for under half, and the cause of the remainder is not known. Recorded for this sample are 400,000 or so clones; roughly 91% of them occurred a single time. The top ten constitute 0.6% of the sample. Sequenced input: PBMCs or T cells enriched from blood (not recorded which). The source of these receptors is a man between 18 and 29 years old who had recovered from COVID-19.

The chain joins TRBV2 to TRBJ2-2; weak D call: TRBD2 (7 bases). This CDR3 spans 20 amino acids. Looked up from germline, CDR1 is SNHLY and CDR2 is FYNNEI. V lost 0 bases and J lost 0, with 20 bases in between. CDR3 sequence reads: CASSEATWGGLPSNTGELFF. In nucleotides, the CDR3 is TGTGCCAGCAGTGAAGCCACCTGGGGGGGCCTACCTTCGAACACCGGGGAGCTGTTTTTT.

This clone has just one count. The chain has TRBV9 and TRBJ1-6; D is possibly TRBD1 (5 bases). This CDR3 region has 16 residues. V lost 4 bases to trimming and J lost 4 bases, with 15 bases between them. The germline V gene has CDR1 SGDLS and CDR2 YYNGEE. CDR3 bases: TGTGCCAGCAGCCCCCGGGGGGGAGCTTATAATTCACCCCTCCACTTT. Protein sequence: CASSPRGGAYNSPLHF.

The chain is built from TRBV5-6 and TRBJ1-1; D unclear. Germline V lookup: CDR1 SGHDT, CDR2 YYEEEE. The V gene lost 4 bases and the J gene lost 1 base, with 20 bases spanning the gap. The CDR3 is 17 amino acids. CDR3 sequence: CASSLSFGPTTNTEAFF. In DNA form, the CDR3 reads TGTGCCAGCAGCCTGTCCTTTGGGCCAACAACGAACACTGAAGCTTTCTTT.

The gene calls are TRBV28 and TRBJ1-2; no firm D call. This CDR3 region has 14 residues. V lost 3 bases, J lost 2 bases, and 10 bases lay in between. CDR1 MDHEN and CDR2 SYDVKM come from the germline V gene. This chain's CDR3 is CASSFSTENYGYTF. CDR3 nucleotides: TGTGCCAGCAGTTTTTCTACAGAAAACTATGGCTACACCTTC.

The chain carries TRBV5-1 and TRBJ2-2, with a possible D match to TRBD1 (6 bases). V was trimmed by 2 bases and J by 5 bases, leaving 10 bases between them. The CDR3 loop spans 14 amino acids. The germline V gene encodes CDR1 SGHRS and CDR2 YFSETQ. The CDR3 region is CASSFAGVTGELFF. CDR3 in DNA: TGCGCCAGCAGCTTTGCAGGGGTGACCGGGGAGCTGTTTTTT.

This chain uses TRBV27 with TRBJ1-1, with 8 positions matching TRBD1. The CDR3 is 11 residues long. Germline V gives CDR1 MNHEY, CDR2 SMNVEV (reference sequence). Germline trimming cut 7 bases from V and 10 bases from J; bases unmatched to any gene: 5. The CDR3 reads CASIRGQGAFF. CDR3 coding DNA: TGTGCCAGCATCCGAGGACAGGGAGCTTTCTTT.

V and J are TRBV30 and TRBJ1-4; 11 bases align to TRBD1. Unmatched junction bases numbered 7, after V lost 8 bases and J lost 11 bases. CDR1 and CDR2 from the germline V gene are GTSNPN and SVGIG (reference sequence). This CDR3 has 12 amino acids. Written as DNA, the CDR3 is TGTGCCAGTCGCGGGACAGGGGGGAAACTGTTTTTT. Protein product: CASRGTGGKLFF.

The chain uses TRBV19 and TRBJ1-5; D unresolved. Looked up from germline, CDR1 is LNHDA and CDR2 is SQIVND (reference sequence). With 3 bases removed from V and 5 bases from J, the gap between germline ends came to 5 bases. This CDR3 has 12 residues. This CDR3 reads CASSMFDQPQHF. DNA of the CDR3: TGTGCCAGTAGTATGTTCGATCAGCCCCAGCATTTT.

Only one count was recorded for this clone. The CDR3 sequence: CASSLGIDRGQAHYGYTF. The CDR3 DNA is TGCGCCAGCAGCTTGGGGATCGACAGGGGGCAGGCTCATTATGGCTACACCTTC. The chain joins TRBV5-1 to TRBJ1-2, with TRBD1 matching 10 bases. With V trimmed by 0 bases and J by 5 bases, 13 bases remained unmatched. There are 18 residues in the CDR3. The germline CDR1 and CDR2 sequences are SGHRS and YFSETQ.

CDR3: CASSYTTSEGDSPLHF. The CDR3 bases are TGTGCCAGCAGCTATACGACGTCGGAAGGGGATTCACCCCTCCACTTT. J is TRBJ1-6 and V is TRBV11-3, with a possible D match to TRBD1 (5 bases). CDR1 and CDR2 (germline): SGHNT, YENEEA. V dropped 4 bases and J dropped 8 bases, with 18 bases sitting between them. The CDR3 consists of 16 residues.

The chain carries TRBV6-2 or TRBV6-3 and TRBJ1-1; 7 bases are a match to TRBD1. Trimming at V came to 5 bases and at J to 3 bases, leaving 6 bases not matched to a gene. Germline-derived CDR1 and CDR2 are MNHEY and SVGEGT. CDR3 length equals 14 residues. The CDR3 loop is CASSKGGAYTEAFF. Here the CDR3 DNA reads TGTGCCAGCAGTAAAGGGGGCGCTTACACTGAAGCTTTCTTT.

This clone has only one observation. One end of the junction is discordant with germline, which a read error may explain. V gene TRBV12-5 combines with J gene TRBJ1-2, with unresolved D. CDR3 length: 12 residues. Germline CDR1 and CDR2: LGHNT and FRNRAP. This CDR3 reads CASFRSKYGYTF. CDR3 nucleotides: TGTGCTAGCTTCCGTTCTAAATATGGCTACACCTTC.

CDR3: CASTLDTGGETQYF. The CDR3 nucleotides are TGTGCCAGCACCCTGGATACGGGGGGAGAGACCCAGTACTTC. The chain couples TRBV7-8 to TRBJ2-5, with 7 positions matching TRBD2. The CDR3 extends over 14 amino acids. Trimming cost V 7 bases and J 4 bases; bases outside gene matches: 9. The germline gives CDR1 SGHVS, CDR2 FQNEAQ.

V usage is TRBV6-5 and J usage is TRBJ1-2; D is ambiguous. The V and J ends lost 0 bases and 3 bases respectively, with 11 bases between them. This CDR3 is 15 amino acids long. Germline CDR1 is MNHEY and CDR2 is SVGAGI. In nucleotides, the CDR3 is TGTGCCAGCAGTTACTCGAGATCTTACGACTATGGCTACACCTTC. Translating it yields CASSYSRSYDYGYTF.

This clone was seen just once. The V call is TRBV2, the J call TRBJ1-4; D ambiguous. Germline assignment: CDR1 SNHLY and CDR2 FYNNEI. The length of the CDR3 is 14 residues. V lost 5 bases to trimming and J lost 4 bases, with 11 bases between them. CDR3 in DNA: TGTGCCAGCAGTCGGAGAGGCGGTAATGAAAAACTGTTTTTT. Translating it yields CASSRRGGNEKLFF.

J is TRBJ2-7 and V is TRBV28, with TRBD1 identical over 7 bases. V gave up 10 bases and J gave up 2 bases; unmatched junction bases: 8. CDR3 length: 13 residues. Germline-derived CDR1 and CDR2 are MDHEN and SYDVKM. DNA for the CDR3: TGTGCCACCTTGGGGACAGACACCTACGAGCAGTACTTC. The encoded protein is CATLGTDTYEQYF.

V usage is TRBV11-3 and J usage is TRBJ2-6; 12 bases map to TRBD1. The CDR3 is made up of 17 amino acids. The V gene's germline CDR1 is SGHNT and CDR2 YENEEA. With 4 bases clipped from V and 4 bases from J, the junction kept 5 bases outside the gene matches. The CDR3 DNA reads as TGTGCCAGCAGCTCCGGGACAGGGGGCGGCGGGGCCAACGTCCTGACTTTC. Translation: CASSSGTGGGGANVLTF.

The chain carries TRBV28 and TRBJ2-5, with D possibly TRBD2 on 6 matching bases. V lost 6 bases, J lost 7 bases, and 21 bases lay in between. The germline gives CDR1 MDHEN, CDR2 SYDVKM. The CDR3 covers 15 residues. The CDR3 here is CASSRRVGVPGTQYF. The CDR3 nucleotides read TGTGCCAGCAGCCGGAGGGTAGGGGTTCCGGGGACCCAGTACTTC.

V and J are TRBV2 and TRBJ1-5; D call uncertain. Trimming shortened V by 6 bases and J by 2 bases, and 14 bases separated the two germline ends. The CDR3 consists of 15 residues. Germline V CDR1 and CDR2: SNHLY, FYNNEI. CDR3 sequence reads: CASRSVRGGNQPQHF. The CDR3 bases are TGTGCCAGCAGAAGCGTCCGGGGAGGCAATCAGCCCCAGCATTTT. Together with reference TRBV2 and TRBJ1-5, the CDR3 gives the full variable domain: EPEVTQTPSHQVTQMGQEVILRCVPISNHLYFYWYRQILGQKVEFLVSFYNNEISEKSEIFDDQFSVERPDGSNFTLKIRSTKLEDSAMYFCASRSVRGGNQPQHFGDGTRLSIL.